Listed below are T cell receptor beta chains from one sample, sequenced in a study of T cells in Graves' hyperthyroidism and ophthalmopathy. TCRdb fed the multiplex PCR reads into MiXCR, producing one record per CDR3 protein. The sample contains some 600,000 distinct CDR3 sequences, just over 45% of which appear only once. The sample comprised peripheral blood or thyroid tissue (not recorded which). The receptors were gathered from a woman between 18 and 30 years old with Graves' hyperthyroidism. Both conserved end residues are part of each CDR3. A D gene is named only where the DNA matches it firmly. Only part of the rows carry a size: once, few, many, or a class if the clone is expanded.

>14|NA|TRBJ1-2|NA|TRBV7-9
CASSAQADPYGYTF
TGTGCCAGCAGCGCCCAGGCGGACCCCTATGGCTACACCTTC
>14|NA|TRBJ1-2|TRBD1|TRBV12-3/TRBV12-4
CASSFSGTGDGYTF
TGTGCCAGCAGTTTTTCTGGGACAGGGGATGGCTACACCTTC
>14|NA|TRBJ1-2|TRBD1|TRBV7-9
CASSALTGAEGYTF
TGTGCCAGCAGCGCCTTAACAGGGGCCGAGGGCTACACCTTC
>13|NA|TRBJ1-4|NA|TRBV2
CASSLQGPEKLFF
TGTGCCAGCAGTTTACAAGGGCCTGAAAAACTGTTTTTT
>17|NA|TRBJ2-7|NA|TRBV12-3/TRBV12-4
CASSSSTAGSPRDEQYF
TGTGCCAGCAGTTCCTCGACGGCAGGCTCGCCAAGGGACGAGCAGTACTTC
>15|NA|TRBJ1-5|NA|TRBV20-1
CSALGPWGSNQPQHF
TGCAGTGCTTTAGGTCCCTGGGGAAGCAATCAGCCCCAGCATTTT
>14|NA|TRBJ1-3|NA|TRBV12-5
CASGPGSSGNTIYF
TGTGCTAGTGGTCCGGGTAGCTCTGGAAACACCATATATTTT
>15|many|TRBJ1-2|NA|TRBV9
CASSGSGSTYGGYTF
TGTGCCAGCAGCGGATCCGGGTCCACTTACGGTGGCTACACCTTC
>18|NA|TRBJ2-5|NA|TRBV6-4
CASSDSGTGEQVQETQYF
TGTGCCAGCAGTGACTCGGGCACCGGGGAGCAAGTTCAAGAGACCCAGTACTTC
>13|many|TRBJ2-7|TRBD2|TRBV20-1
CSATRTSGNEQYF
TGCAGTGCCACTCGGACTAGCGGGAACGAGCAGTACTTC
>12|once|TRBJ2-2|NA|TRBV6-1
CASSLHTGELLF
TGTGCCAGCAGTCTCCACACCGGGGAGCTGCTTTTT
>14|few|TRBJ1-3|TRBD1|TRBV7-9
CASSPTGDGNTIYF
TGTGCCAGCAGCCCCACAGGGGATGGAAACACCATATATTTT
>9|NA|TRBJ1-5|NA|TRBV29-1
CSVLDGGLF
TGCAGCGTTCTTGACGGGGGACTCTTT
>13|NA|TRBJ1-2|NA|TRBV29-1
CSITGTLFNGYTF
TGCAGCATAACCGGGACCCTCTTTAATGGCTACACCTTC
>12|NA|TRBJ1-6|NA|TRBV7-8
CASSLGDGPLHF
TGTGCCAGCAGCCTGGGGGACGGCCCCCTCCACTTT
>15|NA|TRBJ1-6|NA|TRBV2
CASSLGTVYNSPLHF
TGTGCCAGCAGCCTCGGGACGGTATATAATTCACCCCTCCACTTT
>13|many|TRBJ1-4|NA|TRBV7-9
CASSAFGYEKLFF
TGTGCCAGCAGCGCCTTTGGGTATGAAAAACTGTTTTTT
>14|NA|TRBJ2-7|NA|TRBV7-2
CASSQRSGGYEQYF
TGCGCCAGCAGCCAACGAAGCGGCGGATACGAGCAGTACTTC
>17|once|TRBJ2-7|TRBD2|TRBV25-1
CAWSPTSGRAKLGEQYF
TGTGCCTGGAGTCCAACTAGCGGGAGGGCCAAGTTGGGCGAGCAGTACTTC
>15|few|TRBJ2-7|TRBD1|TRBV19
CASSIPGQGAYEQYF
TGTGCCAGTAGTATACCGGGACAGGGGGCCTACGAGCAGTACTTC
>16|few|TRBJ2-6|TRBD1|TRBV29-1
CSVETDRLSGANVLTF
TGCAGCGTTGAAACGGACAGGCTGTCTGGGGCCAACGTCCTGACTTTC
>12|NA|TRBJ1-2|TRBD1|TRBV29-1
CSVSGTAHGYTF
TGCAGCGTTTCCGGGACAGCGCATGGCTACACCTTC
>12|many|TRBJ1-5|NA|TRBV29-1
CSVGAGNQPQHF
TGCAGCGTTGGCGCGGGCAATCAGCCCCAGCATTTT
>15|NA|TRBJ2-7|NA|TRBV7-6
CASSLKGGPEGEQYF
TGTGCCAGCAGCTTGAAAGGCGGGCCGGAGGGCGAGCAGTACTTC
>12|NA|TRBJ1-5|NA|TRBV2
CASRDSDQPQHF
TGTGCCAGCAGGGATAGCGATCAGCCCCAGCATTTT
>15|NA|TRBJ1-1|NA|TRBV6-1
CAISEALTLNTEAFF
TGTGCCATCAGTGAAGCCCTGACACTGAACACTGAAGCTTTCTTT
>15|NA|TRBJ2-5|NA|TRBV7-6
CASSLKGGIGETQYF
TGTGCCAGCAGCTTAAAGGGCGGTATCGGGGAGACCCAGTACTTC
>16|NA|TRBJ1-6|NA|TRBV5-1
CASSLEPGTKNSPLHF
TGCGCCAGCAGCTTGGAACCAGGGACGAAAAATTCACCCCTCCACTTT
>17|NA|TRBJ2-2|TRBD2|TRBV11-3
CASSTLSGRYDTGELFF
TGTGCCAGCAGCACTCTTAGCGGGAGATACGACACCGGGGAGCTGTTTTTT
>13|NA|TRBJ2-5|NA|TRBV9
CASSVEAEETQYF
TGTGCCAGCAGCGTAGAAGCAGAAGAGACCCAGTACTTC
>15|many|TRBJ2-2|NA|TRBV10-3
CAISEDRSITGELFF
TGTGCCATCAGTGAAGACAGGTCAATCACCGGGGAGCTGTTTTTT